Presented here are 6 T cell receptor beta chains from one specimen sequenced in a study of blood T cells in healthy people across ages. Using a J-beta primer mix together with a sample-barcoded 5' primer, a second PCR was run for roughly 7 to 11 cycles. TCRdb independently ran MiXCR on the 5' RACE reads; one entry per CDR3 protein. The sample lists about 800,000 distinct CDR3 sequences, 58% occurring once. Sequences were obtained from blood. All receptors derive from a man in his thirties or forties in good health.

The chain links TRBV12-3 or TRBV12-4 to TRBJ1-4, with a possible D match to TRBD1 (6 bases). The CDR3 length is 13 residues. The V gene lost 6 bases and the J gene lost 10 bases, with 15 bases spanning the gap. The CDR3 spells CASSSQGGGKLFF. DNA for the CDR3: TGTGCCAGCAGCTCACAGGGAGGCGGAAAACTGTTTTTT.

The chain links TRBV7-3 to TRBJ2-3; TRBD2 might be the D (5 bases). The CDR3 consists of 16 residues. The germline V gene has CDR1 SGHTA and CDR2 FQGTGA. The V and J ends lost 1 base and 3 bases respectively, with 14 bases between them. CDR3 in DNA: TGTGCCAGCAGCTTAAGTCTAGCTTACGGAACAGATACGCAGTATTTT. This codes for CASSLSLAYGTDTQYF.

The table lists this clonotype with a few counts. The chain has TRBV7-2 and TRBJ2-5, with D possibly being TRBD2 (6 bases). Per germline, CDR1 SGHTA and CDR2 FQGNSA. Trimming cost V 7 bases and J 5 bases, with 11 bases left between them. There are 12 residues in the CDR3. In nucleotides, the CDR3 is TGTGCCAGCAACGTCCGGGGGGAGACCCAGTACTTC. Translated, it gives CASNVRGETQYF.

This clonotype appeared once. V and J are TRBV28 and TRBJ2-7; no clear D. The ends were cut back, 0 bases at V and 6 bases at J, with 12 bases in the middle. CDR3 length: 14 amino acids. In germline, CDR1 is MDHEN, CDR2 SYDVKM. CDR3 DNA sequence: TGTGCCAGCAGTTTATGGAAAACCCCTTTCGAGCAGTACTTC. Protein sequence: CASSLWKTPFEQYF.

V and J are TRBV6-2 or TRBV6-3 and TRBJ2-7; D call uncertain. The CDR3 is 13 residues long. The ends were cut back, 6 bases at V and 7 bases at J, with 16 bases in the middle. Germline CDR1 and CDR2: MNHEY and SVGEGT. The CDR3 nucleotides read TGTGCCAGCAGCGCCCACTTCGTGGGGGAGCAGTACTTC. Translating gives CASSAHFVGEQYF.

The chain employs TRBV27 and TRBJ2-7; D possibly matches TRBD1 or TRBD2 (5 bases each). CDR3 length equals 13 residues. The V gene's germline CDR1 is MNHEY and CDR2 SMNVEV (reference sequence). V lost 3 bases and J 3 bases, leaving 9 bases between the germline ends. DNA of the CDR3: TGTGCCAGCAGTTTCAGGGAGAACTACGAGCAGTACTTC. Translating gives CASSFRENYEQYF.